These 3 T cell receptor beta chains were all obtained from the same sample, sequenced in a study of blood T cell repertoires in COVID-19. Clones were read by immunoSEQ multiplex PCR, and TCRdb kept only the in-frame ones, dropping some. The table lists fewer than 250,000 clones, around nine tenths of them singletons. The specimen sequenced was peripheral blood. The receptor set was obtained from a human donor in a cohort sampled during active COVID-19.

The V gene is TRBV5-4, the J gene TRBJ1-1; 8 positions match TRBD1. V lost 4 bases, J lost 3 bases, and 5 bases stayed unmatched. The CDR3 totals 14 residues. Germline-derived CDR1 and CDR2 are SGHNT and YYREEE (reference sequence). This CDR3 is CASSAGQGHTEAFF. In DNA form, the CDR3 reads TGTGCCAGCAGCGCAGGACAGGGACACACTGAAGCTTTCTTT.

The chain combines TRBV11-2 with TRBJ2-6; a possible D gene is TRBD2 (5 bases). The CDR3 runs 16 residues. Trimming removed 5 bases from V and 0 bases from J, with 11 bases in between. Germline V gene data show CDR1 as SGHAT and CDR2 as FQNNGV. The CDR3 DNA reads TGTGCCAGCAGCCTAGGAGGATCCTCTGGGGCCAACGTCCTGACTTTC. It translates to CASSLGGSSGANVLTF.

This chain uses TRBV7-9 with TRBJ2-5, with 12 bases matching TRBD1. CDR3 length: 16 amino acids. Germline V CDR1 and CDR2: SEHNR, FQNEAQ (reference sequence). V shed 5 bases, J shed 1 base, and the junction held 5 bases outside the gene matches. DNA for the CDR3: TGTGCCAGCAGCCCGGGGACAGGGGGCCGCCAAGAGACCCAGTACTTC. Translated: CASSPGTGGRQETQYF.